One and the same sample provided the 9 T cell receptor beta chains below, sequenced in a study of shared clonotypes between healthy human individuals. The assay was immunoSEQ multiplex PCR, and TCRdb's table has in-frame clones only and misses some. The sample carries more than 2,000,000 clones, about 92% recorded once. Sequencing was performed on naive CD4+ T cells sorted from blood. This sample's subset: CD45RA+ positively selected. Receptors were obtained from a man in his late teens or twenties in good health.

The chain recombines TRBV2 with TRBJ2-2; D is perhaps TRBD1 (6 bases). CDR1 is SNHLY, CDR2 FYNNEI, per germline. Trimming stripped 2 bases from V and 0 bases from J, with 10 bases between. This CDR3 is built from 16 residues. As DNA, the CDR3 is TGTGCCAGCAGTGAACAGGGGACGGCGAACACCGGGGAGCTGTTTTTT. It yields the protein CASSEQGTANTGELFF.

This chain uses TRBV6-6 with TRBJ2-2, with 9 bases lining up with TRBD2. CDR3 size: 16 residues. The J segment lost 0 bases and the V segment lost 4 bases, leaving 3 bases of the junction unmatched. Per germline, CDR1 MNHNY and CDR2 SVGAGI (reference sequence). This CDR3 is CASSSTSGPNTGELFF. For the CDR3, the DNA is TGTGCCAGCAGTTCGACTAGCGGACCGAACACCGGGGAGCTGTTTTTT.

As for this clone: Other DNA sequences in this sample translate to the same CDR3. The chain recombines TRBV11-2 with TRBJ2-1, with unresolved D. V lost 1 base, J lost 8 bases, and 6 bases lay in between. Germline CDR1 reads SGHAT; CDR2 reads FQNNGV. The CDR3 loop spans 12 amino acids. The CDR3 sequence is CASSLAGDEQFF. The CDR3 DNA is TGTGCCAGCAGCTTAGCTGGTGATGAGCAGTTCTTC.

V is TRBV2 and J is TRBJ2-7; no clear D gene. Germline loops: CDR1 SNHLY, CDR2 FYNNEI. V dropped 7 bases and J dropped 0 bases, with 10 bases sitting between them. The CDR3 totals 13 residues. The CDR3 protein is CASNFGVSYEQYF. The CDR3 nucleotides are TGTGCCAGCAATTTTGGCGTCTCCTACGAGCAGTACTTC.

The chain recombines TRBV2 with TRBJ1-1; no clear D gene. Germline V lookup: CDR1 SNHLY, CDR2 FYNNEI. The CDR3 loop spans 13 amino acids. The V end lost 6 bases, the J end lost 1 base, and 9 bases lay between the germline ends. Written as DNA, the CDR3 is TGTGCCAGCAGGAAGGAGGAGAACACTGAAGCTTTCTTT. Amino acid sequence: CASRKEENTEAFF.

J is TRBJ2-1 and V is TRBV5-1; 9 nucleotides agree with TRBD1. Germline CDR1 and CDR2: SGHRS and YFSETQ. Trimming removed 0 bases from V and 9 bases from J; junction bases left unmatched: 4. The CDR3 contains 14 residues. CDR3 loop: CASSLGQGGREQFF. For the CDR3, the DNA is TGCGCCAGCAGCTTGGGACAGGGGGGTCGTGAGCAGTTCTTC.

This sequence joins TRBV5-1 and TRBJ1-2; 11 bases line up with TRBD1. CDR1 is SGHRS and CDR2 is YFSETQ in the germline V gene. This CDR3 is built from 15 residues. V lost 1 base and J lost 7; bases outside the gene matches: 6. For the CDR3, the DNA is TGCGCCAGCAGCTTGATTACCGGGACAGGGGGTGGCTACACCTTC. Protein product: CASSLITGTGGGYTF.

The CDR3: CASSEAGENTIYF. DNA of the CDR3: TGTGCCAGCAGTGAAGCGGGCGAAAACACCATATATTTT. The chain has TRBV25-1 and TRBJ1-3; D gene unclear. V dropped 2 bases and J dropped 6 bases, with 8 bases sitting between them. This CDR3 has 13 amino acids. The germline gives CDR1 MGHDK, CDR2 SYGVNS.

This clone turned up a few times. V and J are TRBV7-6 and TRBJ1-6, with TRBD1 matching over 10 bases. Germline lookup yields CDR1 SGHVS and CDR2 FNYEAQ. V lost 4 bases and J lost 5; bases outside the gene matches: 2. The CDR3 loop spans 15 amino acids. CDR3 residues: CASSSGTGDNSPLHF. The CDR3, as DNA: TGTGCCAGCAGCTCCGGGACAGGGGATAATTCACCCCTCCACTTT.